A single sample is the source of the 13 T cell receptor beta chains below, sequenced in a study of T cells after somatic rescue of genetic block. Data came from immunoSEQ multiplex PCR; TCRdb stores just in-frame clones and leaves some out. The data show 110,000 or so clones, 80% to 95% seen once. The sequenced sample consisted of peripheral blood mononuclear cells (PBMCs). The receptors stem from a woman aged 18-29 years.

This rearrangement joins TRBV4-3 to TRBJ2-1, with TRBD2 identical over 14 bases. Losses at the gene ends were 3 bases for V and 6 bases for J; bases not matched to a gene: 7. The germline V gene has CDR1 LGHNA and CDR2 YSLEER. The CDR3 runs 17 residues. The CDR3 sequence: CASSQGLTSGGGNEQFF. The CDR3 nucleotides read TGCGCCAGCAGCCAGGGCCTGACTAGCGGGGGGGGCAATGAGCAGTTCTTC.

The rearrangement joins TRBV11-3 to TRBJ2-1; 9 bases are shared with TRBD2. The CDR3 contains 16 residues. Trimming took 7 bases from V and 4 from J; bases not matched to a gene: 11. Per the germline V gene, CDR1 is SGHNT and CDR2 is YENEEA. The CDR3 region is CASTPGVAGVYNEQFF. The DNA of the CDR3 is TGTGCCAGCACCCCCGGGGTAGCGGGGGTTTACAATGAGCAGTTCTTC.

The rearrangement links TRBV7-3 to TRBJ1-5; D not resolved. Germline assignment: CDR1 SGHTA and CDR2 FQGTGA. The V end lost 9 bases, the J end lost 7 bases, and 7 bases lay between the germline ends. The CDR3 has 10 amino acids. The CDR3 DNA sequence: TGTGCCAGACGCAGGCAGCCCCAGCATTTT. As protein: CARRRQPQHF.

In its sample, this clone was seen once. The genes are TRBV7-9 and TRBJ1-1; no firm D call. The ends were cut back, 1 base at V and 1 base at J, with 10 bases in the middle. This CDR3 comprises 15 residues. Looked up from germline, CDR1 is SEHNR and CDR2 is FQNEAQ (reference sequence). The CDR3: CASSLGRAPNTEAFF. The CDR3, as DNA: TGTGCCAGCAGCTTAGGAAGGGCCCCGAACACTGAAGCTTTCTTT. Looking up the rest from reference TRBV7-9 and TRBJ1-1 gives the full variable domain: DTGVSQNPRHKITKRGQNVTFRCDPISEHNRLYWYRQTLGQGPEFLTYFQNEAQLEKSRLLSDRFSAERPKGSFSTLEIQRTEQGDSAMYLCASSLGRAPNTEAFFGQGTRLTVV.

The chain couples TRBV30 to TRBJ1-5, with no clear D. CDR1 is GTSNPN and CDR2 is SVGIG in the germline V gene (reference sequence). This CDR3 region has 15 residues. Trimming removed 4 bases from V and 0 bases from J, with 13 bases in between. CDR3 residues: CAWTEGYHSNQPQHF. Here the CDR3 DNA reads TGTGCCTGGACCGAGGGATACCATAGCAATCAGCCCCAGCATTTT.

The chain joins TRBV21-1 to TRBJ2-4. TRBV21-1 is marked as a pseudogene. The CDR3 loop spans 15 amino acids. CDR3 sequence: CASSNGKMAKNIQYF. The CDR3, as DNA: TGTGCCAGCAGCAACGGAAAAATGGCCAAAAACATTCAGTACTTC.

To note about this clone: Within the sample, other DNA sequences also encode this same CDR3. The chain joins TRBV18 to TRBJ1-5; no reliable D call. The germline V gene has CDR1 KGHSH and CDR2 LQKENI. Trimming cost V 3 bases and J 5 bases, with 8 bases left between them. The CDR3 length is 13 residues. The CDR3 sequence: CASSPGSDQPQHF. In DNA form, the CDR3 reads TGTGCCAGCTCACCGGGATCCGATCAGCCCCAGCATTTT. Complete variable domain (other parts from reference TRBV18 and TRBJ1-5): NAGVMQNPRHLVRRRGQEARLRCSPMKGHSHVYWYRQLPEEGLKFMVYLQKENIIDESGMPKERFSAEFPKEGPSILRIQQVVRGDSAAYFCASSPGSDQPQHFGDGTRLSIL.

On this clone itself: The sample contains more than one DNA sequence encoding this CDR3. V and J are TRBV6-5 and TRBJ2-3; D is perhaps TRBD1 (6 bases). The germline V gene encodes CDR1 MNHEY and CDR2 SVGAGI. V lost 7 bases to trimming and J lost 3 bases, with 14 bases between them. This CDR3 is built from 14 residues. The CDR3 nucleotides read TGTGCCAGCACCCCGGGACAAATTACAGATACGCAGTATTTT. This translates into CASTPGQITDTQYF.

This chain connects TRBV2 to TRBJ1-6; D not resolved. V gave up 1 base and J gave up 7 bases, with 17 bases separating them. CDR1 and CDR2 (germline): SNHLY, FYNNEI. CDR3 length equals 17 residues. Here the CDR3 DNA reads TGTGCCAGCAGTGAAGAGGGCAGCCCCAGGTCCAATTCACCCCTCCACTTT. Translating it yields CASSEEGSPRSNSPLHF.

V gene TRBV6-1 combines with J gene TRBJ2-7; unclear D gene. Germline CDR1 MNHNS, CDR2 SASEGT. The CDR3 length is 13 residues. Trimming removed 4 bases from V and 3 bases from J, with 10 bases in between. CDR3 in amino acids: CASSGGRFYEQYF. The CDR3 DNA reads as TGTGCCAGCAGTGGTGGCAGGTTCTACGAGCAGTACTTC.

Concerning this clone: Other nucleotide sequences in the sample specify the same CDR3. The gene calls are TRBV20-1 and TRBJ2-1; D remains unclear. The ends were cut back, 2 bases at V and 4 bases at J, with 3 bases in the middle. This CDR3 contains 11 residues. Germline values: CDR1 DFQATT, CDR2 SNEGSKA (reference sequence). The CDR3 region is CSARQYNEQFF. The CDR3 bases are TGCAGTGCTAGACAGTACAATGAGCAGTTCTTC.

The chain uses TRBV6-1 and TRBJ2-7, with D maybe TRBD1 (5 bases). Germline CDR1 is MNHNS and CDR2 is SASEGT. There are 16 residues in the CDR3. The V and J ends lost 4 bases and 0 bases respectively, with 16 bases between them. This CDR3 is CASSAHAAGISYEQYF. CDR3 coding DNA: TGTGCCAGCAGTGCCCATGCCGCAGGGATCTCCTACGAGCAGTACTTC.

The rearrangement uses TRBV19 and TRBJ2-5; the D is unclear. The germline CDR1 and CDR2 sequences are LNHDA and SQIVND (reference sequence). V gave up 5 bases and J gave up 1 base, with 20 bases separating them. This CDR3 region has 17 residues. CDR3 nucleotides: TGTGCCAGTAGTCTCTGGGTGGGAACAGAGCTCCAAGAGACCCAGTACTTC. It translates to CASSLWVGTELQETQYF.